This is a list of T cell receptor beta chains from one sample in a study of cytomegalovirus exposure and HLA in healthy donors. The repertoire was sequenced with immunoSEQ multiplex PCR; TCRdb's copy has only in-frame clones and lacks some. The sample shows 30,000 to 40,000 clones, 90% to 95% of them seen only once. The source material was PBMCs. The source of these receptors is a woman younger than 35 in good health and CMV-seronegative. Each CDR3 is given with its conserved first and last residue. A D gene is named only where the DNA matches it firmly. Expanded clones get a size class; other rows say once, few or many, or leave the size out.

-,-,TRBJ1-5,TRBV6-5,TGTGCCAGCAGTTTACGTGGCGGGGTAAATCAGCCCCAGCATTTT,CASSLRGGVNQPQHF
-,-,TRBJ2-1,TRBV29-1,TGCAGCGCCCTACGGGGGAGCGAGGGGTTGGATGAGCAGTTCTTC,CSALRGSEGLDEQFF
once,TRBD1,TRBJ2-7,TRBV19,TGTGCCAGTAGTATAAGGTCGGGACAGGGCCCCTACGAGCAGTACTTC,CASSIRSGQGPYEQYF
-,-,TRBJ2-5,TRBV7-9,TGTTCCAGCAGCTTAGTTGGCGGCGGGATCGAGACCCAGTACTTC,CSSSLVGGGIETQYF
-,-,TRBJ2-3,TRBV29-1,TGCAGCGTTGAACCTTCTTTAGATACGCAGTATTTT,CSVEPSLDTQYF
once,-,TRBJ2-7,TRBV9,TGTGCCAGCAGCGTAGAAGGCAGGGATTCTGACGAGCAGTACTTC,CASSVEGRDSDEQYF
-,-,TRBJ1-2,TRBV7-2,TGTGCCAGCAGCTTAGCGGCCCTGAACTATGGCTACACCTTC,CASSLAALNYGYTF
-,-,TRBJ1-3,TRBV19,TGTGCCAGTAGTATCTCTCGGGGCTCTGGAAACACCATATATTTT,CASSISRGSGNTIYF
-,-,TRBJ2-5,TRBV12-5,TGTGCTAGTGGTTCTACCGGGACAAGAGAGACCCAGTACTTC,CASGSTGTRETQYF
-,-,TRBJ1-5,TRBV5-6,TGTGCCAGCAGCTTGGGATCCAGGGGTCAGCCCCAGCATTTT,CASSLGSRGQPQHF
-,-,TRBJ1-1,TRBV28,TGTGCCAGCAGTTTCATAGGGGAGGGGATAGAAGCTTTCTTT,CASSFIGEGIEAFF
-,TRBD1,TRBJ1-5,TRBV28,TGTGCCAGCAGGCCCCGGGACAGGGGGGACAATCAGCCCCAGCATTTT,CASRPRDRGDNQPQHF
-,-,TRBJ2-7,TRBV12-5,TGTGCTAGTGGTTCACCTATCGGGGGAGTCACCTACGAGCAGTACTTC,CASGSPIGGVTYEQYF
-,-,TRBJ1-2,TRBV1,TGCACCACCTCTGGGCGTCGGAGGAACTATGGCTACACCTTC,CTTSGRRRNYGYTF
-,TRBD2,TRBJ2-7,TRBV28,TGTGCCAGCAGCCCGACTAGCGGGAGACTTCACGAGCAGTACTTC,CASSPTSGRLHEQYF
-,TRBD2,TRBJ2-1,TRBV5-1,TGCGCCAGCATCGCTAGCGGAGGAAATGAGCAGTTCTTC,CASIASGGNEQFF
-,-,TRBJ1-1,TRBV5-1,TGCGCCAGCAGCTTGGGATCGGGACATCTAACTCGGACTGAAGCTTTCTTT,CASSLGSGHLTRTEAFF
-,-,TRBJ1-2,TRBV28,TGTGCCAGCAGTATTATGCCCCCCCAGGGTCCGGACTATGGCTACACCTTC,CASSIMPPQGPDYGYTF
-,-,TRBJ2-1,TRBV4-2,TGTGCCAGCAGCCAGGGCTCGGGAGATGGCAATGAGCAGTTCTTC,CASSQGSGDGNEQFF
-,TRBD1,TRBJ2-7,TRBV28,TGTGCCAGCAGTTTAAGTCCAAGGATAAGGACAGGGAGCTACGAGCAGTACTTC,CASSLSPRIRTGSYEQYF
-,TRBD1,TRBJ1-2,TRBV14,TGTGCCAGCAGCCAAGGACAGGGGGGGTCCGCTAACTATGGCTACACCTTC,CASSQGQGGSANYGYTF
few,-,TRBJ2-1,TRBV28,TGTGCCAGCAGTCAAGGCAGGGTAGTGGGTAACAATGAGCAGTTCTTC,CASSQGRVVGNNEQFF
-,-,TRBJ1-5,TRBV18,TGTGCCAGCTCAGTACAGGGCCGGCATCAGCCCCAGCATTTT,CASSVQGRHQPQHF
-,-,TRBJ2-3,TRBV13,TGTGCCAGCAGCTTATCAGGGGTCGGAGATACGCAGTATTTT,CASSLSGVGDTQYF
-,TRBD1,TRBJ2-7,TRBV5-1,TGCGCCAGCAGCGTACAGGGGGGAACCTACGAGCAGTACTTC,CASSVQGGTYEQYF
once,-,TRBJ1-4,TRBV27,TGTGCCAGCAGCCTAACGCGAGACAGGAATGAAAAACTGTTTTTT,CASSLTRDRNEKLFF
-,-,TRBJ1-4,TRBV5-1,TGCGCCAGCAGCTCGGAGAACAGGGATGAAAAACTGTTTTTT,CASSSENRDEKLFF
-,TRBD2,TRBJ2-2,TRBV5-1,TGCGCCAGCAGCTTCCGGGACTATAACACCGGGGAGCTGTTTTTT,CASSFRDYNTGELFF
once,-,TRBJ1-2,TRBV28,TGTGCCAGCGATCGGCGGGGGGTAGACTATGGCTACACCTTC,CASDRRGVDYGYTF
-,-,TRBJ2-3,TRBV7-2,TGTGCCAGCAGCTTGGTCTGGTTGAGGGATACGCAGTATTTT,CASSLVWLRDTQYF
-,-,TRBJ2-1,TRBV25-1,TGTGCCAGCAGTTCAAAGTTTGGGGAGACCTACAATGAGCAGTTCTTC,CASSSKFGETYNEQFF
-,-,TRBJ1-1,TRBV28,TGTGCCAGCAGGAACAGGGTGCGGACTGAAGCTTTCTTT,CASRNRVRTEAFF
-,-,TRBJ1-2,TRBV19,TGTGCCAGTACCCCCGGGCAGGGTAACTATGGCTACACCTTC,CASTPGQGNYGYTF
-,TRBD2,TRBJ2-4,TRBV4-1,TGCGCCAGCAGCCAAGGCGGACTAGCGGGAGGGGCCAAAAACATTCAGTACTTC,CASSQGGLAGGAKNIQYF
-,-,TRBJ2-1,TRBV7-7,TGTGCTAGCAGCTTACTCCTTACCAAGCCTTACAATGAGCAGTTCTTC,CASSLLLTKPYNEQFF
-,-,TRBJ2-1,TRBV11-3,TGTGCCAGCAGCTTACCGGGAGACGATGAGCAGTTCTTC,CASSLPGDDEQFF
-,-,TRBJ1-1,TRBV5-1,TGCGCCAGCAGCTTGGGGCCTAACACTGAAGCTTTCTTT,CASSLGPNTEAFF